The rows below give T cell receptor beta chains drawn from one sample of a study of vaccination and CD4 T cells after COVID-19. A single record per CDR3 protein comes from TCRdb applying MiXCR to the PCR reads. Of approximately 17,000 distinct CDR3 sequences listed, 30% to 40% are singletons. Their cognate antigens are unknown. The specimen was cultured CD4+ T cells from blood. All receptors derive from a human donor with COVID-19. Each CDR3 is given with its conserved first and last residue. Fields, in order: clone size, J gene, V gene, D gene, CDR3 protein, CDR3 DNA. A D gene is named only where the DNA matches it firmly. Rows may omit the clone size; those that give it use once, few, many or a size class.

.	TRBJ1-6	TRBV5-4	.	CASSLVGGGVNYNSPLHF	TGTGCCAGCAGCTTGGTTGGTGGGGGGGTTAACTATAATTCACCCCTCCACTTT
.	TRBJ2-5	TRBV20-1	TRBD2	CSARKGGGRAGETQYF	TGCAGTGCTAGAAAGGGGGGCGGGAGGGCCGGAGAGACCCAGTACTTC
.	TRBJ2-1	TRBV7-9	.	CASSLVANEQFF	TGTGCCAGCAGCTTAGTGGCGAATGAGCAGTTCTTC
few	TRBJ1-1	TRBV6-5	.	CASSLSNSYREAFF	TGTGCCAGCAGTTTGTCTAACTCCTACCGAGAAGCTTTCTTT
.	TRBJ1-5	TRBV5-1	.	CASSFEGRNQPQHF	TGCGCCAGCAGCTTCGAGGGACGCAATCAGCCCCAGCATTTT
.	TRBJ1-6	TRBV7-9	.	CASSLSPQPHSPLHF	TGTGCCAGCAGCTTAAGTCCTCAGCCTCATTCACCCCTCCACTTT
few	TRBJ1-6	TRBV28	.	CASSSGQYRPPLHF	TGTGCCAGCAGTTCTGGACAGTATCGTCCACCCCTCCACTTT
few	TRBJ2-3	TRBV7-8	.	CASSLAGPTAGTQYF	TGTGCCAGCAGCTTAGCGGGGCCCACGGCTGGTACGCAGTATTTT
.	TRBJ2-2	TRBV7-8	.	CASSLSWGPNTGELFF	TGTGCCAGCAGCCTAAGCTGGGGGCCTAACACCGGGGAGCTGTTTTTT
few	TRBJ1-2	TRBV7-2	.	CASSLSWGPYGYTF	TGTGCCAGCAGCTTAAGCTGGGGGCCCTATGGCTACACCTTC